Following are 10 T cell receptor beta chains from one sample sequenced in a study of cytomegalovirus exposure and HLA in healthy donors. 60 Vbeta and 13 Jbeta primers were used in PCR. Some clones are missing from TCRdb's copy, which holds only in-frame ones; the method was immunoSEQ multiplex PCR. The listing contains roughly 120,000 clones. Sequencing input: PBMCs. These receptors were obtained from a man aged 35-49 years in good health and CMV-seronegative.

The rearrangement uses TRBV6-1 and TRBJ1-5; D is ambiguous. This CDR3 spans 16 amino acids. Trimming took 2 bases from V and 6 from J, leaving 17 bases between them. The germline gives CDR1 MNHNS, CDR2 SASEGT. The DNA of the CDR3 is TGTGCCAGCAGTGAATTCTCGTGGGCGTCCCCTCAGCCCCAGCATTTT. This sequence encodes CASSEFSWASPQPQHF.

V gene TRBV18 combines with J gene TRBJ2-1; perhaps TRBD1 as D (5 bases). Germline V gene lookup returns CDR1 KGHSH and CDR2 LQKENI. There are 15 residues in the CDR3. V was trimmed by 6 bases and J by 10 bases, leaving 22 bases between them. CDR3 coding DNA: TGTGCCAGCTCGCCTCCGGGTGTCCACTCAGGGGAGCAGTTCTTC. Protein product: CASSPPGVHSGEQFF.

In DNA form, the CDR3 reads TGTGCCAGCAGCCCGGAGGGGAGGAGGAGCGGTTACGAGCAGTACTTC. Translated: CASSPEGRRSGYEQYF. The chain uses TRBV5-4 and TRBJ2-5, with D possibly being TRBD2 (6 bases). The DNA end is a closer match to TRBJ2-7, so the J assignment may be wrong. CDR3 size: 16 residues. Germline assignment: CDR1 SGHNT and CDR2 YYREEE (reference sequence).

The V call is TRBV6-1, the J call TRBJ2-3; D may be TRBD2 (6 bases). CDR1 and CDR2 (germline): MNHNS, SASEGT. Between the trimmed V and J ends, which lost 7 bases and 0 bases, there was a span of 11 bases. CDR3 length: 14 amino acids. The chain's CDR3 is CASTTSLSTDTQYF. The CDR3, as DNA: TGTGCCAGCACAACTAGCCTTAGCACAGATACGCAGTATTTT.

Here the CDR3 reads CASSDRVHRGDTEAFF. In nucleotides, the CDR3 is TGTGCCAGCAGCGACAGGGTTCATCGGGGTGACACTGAAGCTTTCTTT. V usage is TRBV5-8 and J usage is TRBJ1-1, with 7 positions matching TRBD1. The CDR3 has 16 amino acids. Trimming removed 4 bases from V and 3 bases from J; junction bases left unmatched: 12. CDR1 and CDR2 from the germline V gene are SGHTS and YDEGEE.

This sequence joins TRBV6-1 and TRBJ1-5; D may be TRBD1 (6 bases). This CDR3 has 15 residues. V lost 6 bases and J 10 bases, leaving 22 bases between the germline ends. Germline loops: CDR1 MNHNS, CDR2 SASEGT. The CDR3 DNA reads as TGTGCCAGCAGGACCGGGACACTGGTCGGTGGTCCCCAGCATTTT. Its translation: CASRTGTLVGGPQHF.

The chain recombines TRBV10-3 with TRBJ1-6; possibly TRBD1 for D (5 bases). CDR1 and CDR2 (germline): ENHRY, SYGVKD. V was pared by 0 bases and J by 10 bases, with 7 bases between. CDR3 length: 13 amino acids. Written as DNA, the CDR3 is TGTGCCATCAGTGAGTCTAGGGGATCACCCCTCCACTTT. It is translated as CAISESRGSPLHF.

V is TRBV5-6 and J is TRBJ2-7; 10 bases line up with TRBD1. The J segment lost 5 bases and the V segment lost 1 base, leaving 3 bases of the junction unmatched. The CDR3 covers 14 residues. Per the germline V gene, CDR1 is SGHDT and CDR2 is YYEEEE. For the CDR3, the DNA is TGTGCCAGCAGCTTGCCGGGACAGGGGAACGAGCAGTACTTC. Protein product: CASSLPGQGNEQYF.

The V gene is TRBV4-2, the J gene TRBJ2-6, with D unclear. Germline V gene sequence: CDR1 LGHNA, CDR2 YNFKEQ. Trimming pared 3 bases from V and 0 bases from J, leaving 6 bases between. The CDR3 runs 15 residues. The CDR3 here is CASSQAISGANVLTF. The CDR3, as DNA: TGTGCCAGCAGCCAGGCAATCTCTGGGGCCAACGTCCTGACTTTC.

V usage is TRBV27 and J usage is TRBJ2-7; 8 bases line up with TRBD1. CDR1 MNHEY and CDR2 SMNVEV come from the germline V gene (reference sequence). CDR3 length: 13 residues. V shed 6 bases and J 7 bases; nucleotides not matched to a gene: 8. CDR3 sequence (DNA): TGTGCCAGCAGCCTCGGACAGGGAAGGGAGCAGTACTTC. Encoded protein: CASSLGQGREQYF.